A selection of T cell receptor beta chains follows, all from one sample in a study of T cells after yellow fever vaccination. TCRdb re-derived calls from the 5' RACE reads in MiXCR, one entry per CDR3 protein. The table has around 350,000 distinct CDR3 sequences, roughly 11% seen once. The sample in question was PBMCs, obtained on the day of the first yellow fever vaccination. These receptors originate from a man between 18 and 29 years old who received the YFV17D yellow fever vaccine. Each CDR3 is given with its conserved first and last residue. D genes are given only for firm matches. Not all rows give a size; the values are once, few, many and, for expanded clones, a class.

j_call,d_call,clone_size,v_call,cdr3_nt,cdr3_aa
TRBJ2-7,-,few,TRBV18,TGTGCCAGCTCCTCCGGGGCGGCATACGAGCAGTACTTC,CASSSGAAYEQYF
TRBJ2-4,-,-,TRBV19,TGTGCCAGTAGTGCGACTCGTCTAGCCAAAAACATTCAGTACTTC,CASSATRLAKNIQYF
TRBJ1-5,-,few,TRBV29-1,TGCAGCGTTGGAGTTCAGGGAGGACAGCCCCAGCATTTT,CSVGVQGGQPQHF
TRBJ2-5,-,once,TRBV18,TGTGCCAGCTCAATCAACGCATTGACCGGGGGGCCAGAGACCCAGTACTTC,CASSINALTGGPETQYF
TRBJ1-5,TRBD1,-,TRBV28,TGTGCCAGCAGTTCCCCGGACAGGAATCAGCCCCAGCATTTT,CASSSPDRNQPQHF
TRBJ1-2,-,few,TRBV7-9,TGTGCCAGCAGCTTAGACTTAGGGAAATATGGTTACACCTTC,CASSLDLGKYGYTF
TRBJ1-2,TRBD1,-,TRBV20-1,TGCAGTGCTAGTCCTGGACAGGGTATTGGCTACACCTTC,CSASPGQGIGYTF
TRBJ1-4,-,few,TRBV12-3/TRBV12-4,TGTGCCAGCAGTCTCCGGGGCTTCGGGGATGAAAAACTGTTTTTT,CASSLRGFGDEKLFF
TRBJ1-5,-,-,TRBV6-1,TGTGCCAGCAGTGAAATGGCCAATCAGCCCCAGCATTTT,CASSEMANQPQHF
TRBJ2-2,TRBD1,-,TRBV19,TGTGCCAGTGGGGACAGGAGGGCCACCGGGGAGCTGTTTTTT,CASGDRRATGELFF
TRBJ2-5,TRBD2,-,TRBV4-2,TGTGCCAGCAGCCAAGTTCGCGGGGGGGTCCGGGAGACCCAGTACTTC,CASSQVRGGVRETQYF
TRBJ1-4,-,few,TRBV4-1,TGCGCCAGCAGCCAAATGGGCGGGGGTGAAAAACTGTTTTTT,CASSQMGGGEKLFF
TRBJ2-1,TRBD1,-,TRBV6-2/TRBV6-3,TGTGCCAGCCAGGGGGACTCCTACAATGAGCAGTTCTTC,CASQGDSYNEQFF
TRBJ1-5,TRBD1,few,TRBV11-2,TGTGCCAGCAGCTTTGTTGGGACAGGAATCTATAGCAATCAGCCCCAGCATTTT,CASSFVGTGIYSNQPQHF
TRBJ1-1,-,-,TRBV5-1,TGCGCCAGCAGATTAGACCCGAACACTGAAGCTTTCTTT,CASRLDPNTEAFF
TRBJ2-2,TRBD1,-,TRBV7-2,TGTGCCAGCAGCCCCCGGACAGGGGGCCCCACCGGGGAGCTGTTTTTT,CASSPRTGGPTGELFF
TRBJ2-3,TRBD2,few,TRBV4-1,TGCGCCAGCAGCCAAGTGGGACTAGCGGGGGAGCGGTATTTT,CASSQVGLAGERYF
TRBJ1-2,-,few,TRBV2,TGTGCCAGCAGTGAAGCGCTTCTATCCGCGGATGGCTACACCTTC,CASSEALLSADGYTF
TRBJ2-7,-,few,TRBV4-3,TGCGCCAGCAGCCAAGATCTGGGTGTTTACGAGCAGTACTTC,CASSQDLGVYEQYF
TRBJ1-4,TRBD1,-,TRBV7-2,TGTGCCAGCAGCCGGGACAGGGGTTGGGAAAAACTGTTTTTT,CASSRDRGWEKLFF
TRBJ1-1,-,few,TRBV5-1,TGCGCCAGCAGTTGGGGGGCCGCCAACACTGAAGCTTTCTTT,CASSWGAANTEAFF
TRBJ1-1,TRBD1,many,TRBV3-1,TGTGCCAGCAGCCAATGGAAGGGGGCGGCTTTCTTT,CASSQWKGAAFF
TRBJ1-3,-,few,TRBV4-1,TGCGCCAGCAGCCAAGACAGAAACACCATATATTTT,CASSQDRNTIYF
TRBJ2-1,TRBD2,few,TRBV5-1,TGCGCCAGCAGCTTGGCCCCGGCTAGCGGAAAGAATGAGCAGTTCTTC,CASSLAPASGKNEQFF
TRBJ1-1,-,-,TRBV7-9,TGTGCCAGCAGCCTGCGGGGTCTCGGCACTGAAGCTTTCTTT,CASSLRGLGTEAFF
TRBJ2-7,TRBD1,few,TRBV7-8,TGTGCCAGCAGCGAGCGAGGACAGGGAGTCTACGAGCAGTACTTC,CASSERGQGVYEQYF
TRBJ1-1,-,many,TRBV24-1,TGTGCCACCACTGTATTGGGCAGATCGAACACTGAAGCTTTCTTT,CATTVLGRSNTEAFF
TRBJ2-1,TRBD1,few,TRBV6-2/TRBV6-3,TGTGCCAGCAGTGGGGTCAAGACAGGGGCCTGGAGGAATGAGCAGTTCTTC,CASSGVKTGAWRNEQFF
TRBJ2-5,-,many,TRBV7-9,TGTGCCAGCAGCTTAGACGGCTATGAGACCCAGTACTTC,CASSLDGYETQYF
TRBJ2-7,-,-,TRBV20-1,TGCAGTGCTACGGGGGGCATATCCTACGAGCAGTACTTC,CSATGGISYEQYF
TRBJ2-3,-,few,TRBV9,TGTGCCAGCAGCGTACTGAGCCTGCATGCAGATACGCAGTATTTT,CASSVLSLHADTQYF
TRBJ1-2,TRBD1,few,TRBV4-2,TGTGCCAGCAGCCAAGACATCGGTACAGGGGATGGCTACACCTTC,CASSQDIGTGDGYTF
TRBJ1-5,-,few,TRBV7-9,TGTGCCAGCAGCTTAGGAGACAGCAACAATCAGCCCCAGCATTTT,CASSLGDSNNQPQHF
TRBJ1-4,TRBD1,few,TRBV5-4,TGTGCCAGCAGTCCGACAGGGTCGGACGAAAAACTGTTTTTT,CASSPTGSDEKLFF
TRBJ2-2,TRBD1,few,TRBV11-2,TGTGCCAGCAGCTTTAACAGGGGGCTGATCGGGGAGCTGTTTTTT,CASSFNRGLIGELFF
TRBJ1-2,-,-,TRBV4-3,TGCGCCAGCAGCCAATTATTGGCAGTCGACTATGGCTACACCTTC,CASSQLLAVDYGYTF
TRBJ2-5,-,-,TRBV3-1,TGTGCCAGCAGCAAACCCTTTGAGACCCAGTACTTC,CASSKPFETQYF
TRBJ1-6,-,many,TRBV5-1,TGCGCCAGCAGCGGAAGCTCCTATAATTCACCCCTCCACTTT,CASSGSSYNSPLHF
TRBJ2-5,-,-,TRBV29-1,TGCAGCGTTGAAGGGTACAGGCCGGGTGAGACCCAGTACTTC,CSVEGYRPGETQYF
TRBJ2-2,TRBD2,few,TRBV5-1,TGCGCCAGCAGCATTCAGGGAGGGCCGAACACCGGGGAGCTGTTTTTT,CASSIQGGPNTGELFF
TRBJ2-2,-,-,TRBV11-2,TGTGCCAGCAGCTTGATAGCGGCGAACACCGGGGAGCTGTTTTTT,CASSLIAANTGELFF
TRBJ2-1,-,few,TRBV4-2,TGTGCCAGCAGCCAAGATGAACGGACTGAGCAGTTCTTC,CASSQDERTEQFF
TRBJ1-5,-,-,TRBV20-1,TGCAGTGCTAGAGTTGGGGGCGCGGGAGAAAATCAGCCCCAGCATTTT,CSARVGGAGENQPQHF